This TCR beta chain was profiled in a study of patients and donors after allogeneic stem cell transplantation (dated by TCRdb to 2020 to 2021). V and J are truncated by 3 bases and 3 bases respectively, leaving an intervening sequence of 10 bases. The CDR3 starts with the cysteine, ends with the phenylalanine, and has 13 residues. Left in the record is the CDR3 DNA by itself, 39 bases read in frame from the first base. CDR1 and CDR2, per the germline V gene, are SQVTM and ANQGSEA. Points on this clonotype: Its antigen target is currently unknown. No much larger clone is present one base from it, and per-base qualities are unavailable.

Receptor libraries were prepared by RT-PCR. Data came from a NextSeq 550. Using fastp at Q25 and MiXCR, TCRdb reprocessed the public reads and kept productive beta chains. Entries are consolidated by CDR3 protein sequence, retaining the most common genes and DNA. This sample has approximately 38,000 distinct CDR3 sequences in its table, and about 31% of those were observed once. The ten largest make up 72% of the sample. This sequence was found in a human donor who was either an allogeneic HSCT recipient or a stem cell or donor lymphocyte infusion donor (not recorded which). It is not recorded whose cells these are; they may come from a transplant donor. The V and J genes are TRBV29-1 and TRBJ2-3; 5 matching bases give a weak D call of TRBD2. What was sequenced was blood, either unsorted or a sorted T cell fraction (not recorded which). The DNA sequence follows: TGCAGCGTTGAGGGGAGACTTACAGATACGCAGTATTTT. It encodes CSVEGRLTDTQYF.